The clone carrying this T cell receptor beta chain was seen a few times. The sample is drawn from a study of T-cell memory formation after mild COVID-19. The V end lost 2 bases, the J end lost 8 bases, and 16 bases lay between the germline ends. Germline CDR1 and CDR2: SGHTA and FQGTGA. This CDR3 spans 16 amino acids. TCRdb reprocessed the 5' RACE reads via MiXCR and lists one record per CDR3 protein. Among over 500,000 distinct CDR3 sequences, approximately 15% were seen once, and the ten largest hold about 7.5%. The sequencing input was PBMCs or a T cell subset sorted from them (not recorded which). The receptor was derived from an adult woman who had mild COVID-19 (a few samples of this study predate the infection). Cell type and time point are not known. V is TRBV7-3 and J is TRBJ1-6; D might be TRBD1 (5 bases). The CDR3 reads CASSLWGREMHSPLHF. CDR3 DNA sequence: TGTGCCAGCAGCTTATGGGGCAGGGAGATGCATTCACCCCTCCACTTT.